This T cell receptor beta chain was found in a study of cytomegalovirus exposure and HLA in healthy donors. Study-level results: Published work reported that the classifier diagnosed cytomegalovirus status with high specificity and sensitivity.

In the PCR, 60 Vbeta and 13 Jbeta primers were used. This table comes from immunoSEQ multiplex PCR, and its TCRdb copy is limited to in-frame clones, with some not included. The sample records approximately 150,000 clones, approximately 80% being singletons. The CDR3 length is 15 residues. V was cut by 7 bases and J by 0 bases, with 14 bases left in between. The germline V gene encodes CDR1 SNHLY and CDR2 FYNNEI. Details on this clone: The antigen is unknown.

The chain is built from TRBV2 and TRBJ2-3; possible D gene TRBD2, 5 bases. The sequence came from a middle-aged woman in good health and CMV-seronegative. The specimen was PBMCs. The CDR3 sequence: CASIRRRASTDTQYF. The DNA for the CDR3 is TGTGCCAGCATCCGGAGGCGGGCCAGCACAGATACGCAGTATTTT.